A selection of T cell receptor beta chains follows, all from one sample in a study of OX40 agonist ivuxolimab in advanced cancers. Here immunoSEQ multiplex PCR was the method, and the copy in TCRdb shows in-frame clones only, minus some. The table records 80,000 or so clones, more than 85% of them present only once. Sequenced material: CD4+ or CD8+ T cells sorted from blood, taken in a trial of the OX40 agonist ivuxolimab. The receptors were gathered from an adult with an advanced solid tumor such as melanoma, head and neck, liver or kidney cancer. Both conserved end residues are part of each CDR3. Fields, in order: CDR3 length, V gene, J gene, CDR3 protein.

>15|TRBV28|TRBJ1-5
CASSFGDRGNQPQHF
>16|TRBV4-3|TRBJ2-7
CASSQDSTGGINEQYF
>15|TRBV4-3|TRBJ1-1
CASSQGYNMNTEAFF
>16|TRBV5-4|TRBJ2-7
CASSPGLAGAVYEQYF
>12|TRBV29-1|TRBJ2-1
CSVDREVNEQFF
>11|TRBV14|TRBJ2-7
CASSHDYPGNF
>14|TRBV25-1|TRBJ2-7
CATQGGGPGYEQYF
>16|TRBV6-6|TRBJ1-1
CASSRGLTGESTEAFF
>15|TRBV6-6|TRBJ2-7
CASSYFRGDGTEQYF
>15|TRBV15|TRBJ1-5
CATSERANSNQPQHF
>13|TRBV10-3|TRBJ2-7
CAISESLVAEQYF
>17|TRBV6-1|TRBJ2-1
CASSDIRLAGGPGKQFF
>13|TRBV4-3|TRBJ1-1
CASSQVQAHEAFF
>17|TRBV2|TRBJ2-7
CARRTWTGQGDLYEQYF
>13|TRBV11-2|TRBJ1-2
CASSGTPRWGYTF
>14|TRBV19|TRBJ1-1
CASRRWTGNTEAFF
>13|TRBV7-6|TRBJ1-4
CASSPPPNEKLFF
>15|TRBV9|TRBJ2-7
CASSPRGTESYEQYF
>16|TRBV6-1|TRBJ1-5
CASSDLNWERNQPQHF
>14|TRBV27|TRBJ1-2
CASSFLPANYGYTF
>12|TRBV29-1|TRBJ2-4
CAAAGQKNIQYF
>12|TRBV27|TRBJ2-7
CASSRSPYEQYF
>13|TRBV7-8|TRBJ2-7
CASSKEDSGEQYF
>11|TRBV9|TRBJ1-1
CASSGLREAFF
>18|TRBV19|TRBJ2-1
CASTPEEGTLSSYNEQFF
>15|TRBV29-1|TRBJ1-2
CSVEGRGERDYGYTF
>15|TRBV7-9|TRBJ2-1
CASSPAQRARNEQFF
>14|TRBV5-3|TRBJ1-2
CARSLRVPSYGYTF
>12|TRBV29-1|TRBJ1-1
CSVVGGRPEAFF